The rows below give T cell receptor beta chains drawn from one sample of a study of T cell responses to AZD1222 COVID-19 vaccine. Sequenced by immunoSEQ multiplex PCR; TCRdb stores in-frame clones only, minus some. The table includes 200,000 to 250,000 clones, 94% detected once. The sequences come from peripheral blood, collected 28 days after the second dose of the MenACWY control vaccine. The receptor source for this set is an adult who received the MenACWY meningococcal vaccine as a control. The CDR3 runs from the conserved cysteine through the conserved F or W. The order of the fields is J gene, D gene, clone size, V gene, CDR3 protein, CDR3 DNA. D genes are given only for firm matches. Size is omitted from some rows. Given values are once, few, many or a class for expanded clones.

TRBJ2-2,-,few,TRBV18,CASSPLPRAGGELFF,TGTGCCAGCTCACCACTGCCGAGGGCCGGCGGGGAGCTGTTTTTT
TRBJ2-1,-,once,TRBV5-8,CASSQGPSSYNEQFF,TGTGCCAGCAGCCAAGGACCGAGCTCCTACAATGAGCAGTTCTTC
TRBJ1-4,TRBD1,few,TRBV30,CAWRQPDRTNEKLFF,TGTGCCTGGAGACAACCGGACAGGACTAATGAAAAACTGTTTTTT
TRBJ1-6,-,-,TRBV6-5,CASSPSGSYNSPLHF,TGTGCCAGCAGTCCCAGTGGCTCCTATAATTCACCCCTCCACTTT
TRBJ2-2,-,once,TRBV5-1,CASSSTLTNTGELFF,TGCGCCAGCAGCTCGACACTTACCAACACCGGGGAGCTGTTTTTT
TRBJ1-5,TRBD1,-,TRBV6-5,CASTQGQGRPQHF,TGTGCCAGCACCCAGGGACAGGGAAGGCCCCAGCATTTT
TRBJ2-1,-,-,TRBV6-1,CASSDRGWPKLDEQFF,TGTGCCAGCAGTGACAGGGGCTGGCCGAAACTCGATGAGCAGTTCTTC
TRBJ2-5,-,-,TRBV30,CAWRASVGETQYF,TGTGCCTGGAGAGCTTCCGTGGGAGAGACCCAGTACTTC
TRBJ1-1,-,-,TRBV9,CASSVAGIGTEAFF,TGTGCCAGCAGCGTAGCAGGTATAGGGACTGAAGCTTTCTTT
TRBJ1-4,TRBD1,-,TRBV5-4,CASSTRTGGVVNEKLFF,TGTGCCAGCAGCACACGGACAGGGGGCGTCGTTAATGAAAAACTGTTTTTT
TRBJ2-7,TRBD1,-,TRBV6-5,CASRTDRTSSYEQYF,TGTGCCAGCAGGACGGACAGGACAAGCTCCTACGAGCAGTACTTC
TRBJ2-7,TRBD1,-,TRBV5-1,CASSPGGYRKYEQYF,TGCGCCAGCAGCCCAGGGGGCTATAGGAAATACGAGCAGTACTTC
TRBJ2-1,TRBD2,-,TRBV11-3,CASSLDSGGGYNEQFF,TGTGCCAGCAGCTTAGATTCTGGCGGGGGGTACAATGAGCAGTTCTTC
TRBJ1-6,-,-,TRBV18,CASSPYASGRNSPLHF,TGTGCCAGCTCACCATATGCGTCAGGCCGCAATTCACCCCTCCACTTT
TRBJ2-7,-,-,TRBV28,CASTRAGDGPLLEQYF,TGTGCCAGCACCCGGGCCGGGGACGGCCCTCTTCTCGAGCAGTACTTC
TRBJ2-2,-,-,TRBV6-5,CASRGRQKGTGELFF,TGTGCCAGCAGGGGGAGACAGAAAGGCACCGGGGAGCTGTTTTTT
TRBJ1-2,TRBD1,-,TRBV3-1/TRBV3-2,CASSQDRGLVGYTF,TGTGCCAGCAGCCAGGACAGGGGTCTTGTTGGCTACACCTTC
TRBJ1-1,-,-,TRBV29-1,CSVALQGRTEAFF,TGCAGCGTTGCGTTGCAGGGCAGAACTGAAGCTTTCTTT
TRBJ1-5,-,-,TRBV15,CATSRAPDQPQHF,TGTGCCACCAGCAGAGCCCCGGACCAGCCCCAGCATTTT
TRBJ1-2,TRBD1,-,TRBV5-4,CASSPGQNYGYTF,TGTGCCAGCAGCCCGGGACAGAACTATGGCTACACCTTC